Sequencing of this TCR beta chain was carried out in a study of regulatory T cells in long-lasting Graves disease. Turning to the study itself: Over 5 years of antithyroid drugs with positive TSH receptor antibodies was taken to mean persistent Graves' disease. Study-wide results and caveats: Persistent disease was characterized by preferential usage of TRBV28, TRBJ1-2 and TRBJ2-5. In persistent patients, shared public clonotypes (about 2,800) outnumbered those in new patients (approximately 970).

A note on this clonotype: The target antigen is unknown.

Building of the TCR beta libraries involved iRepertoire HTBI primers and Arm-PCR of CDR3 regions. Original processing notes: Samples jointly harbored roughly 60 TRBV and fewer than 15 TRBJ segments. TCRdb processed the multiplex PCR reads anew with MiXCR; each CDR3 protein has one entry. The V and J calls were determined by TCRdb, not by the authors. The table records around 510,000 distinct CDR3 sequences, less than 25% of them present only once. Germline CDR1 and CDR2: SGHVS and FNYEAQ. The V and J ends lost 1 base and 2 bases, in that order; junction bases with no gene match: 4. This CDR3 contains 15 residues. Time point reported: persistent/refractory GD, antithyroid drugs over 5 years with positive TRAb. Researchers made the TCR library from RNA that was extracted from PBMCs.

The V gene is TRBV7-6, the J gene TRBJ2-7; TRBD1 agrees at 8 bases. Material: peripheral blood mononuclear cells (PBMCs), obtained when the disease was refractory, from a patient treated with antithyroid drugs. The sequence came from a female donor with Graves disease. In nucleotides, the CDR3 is TGTGCCAGCAGCTTAGTGGACAGGGATACCTACGAGCAGTACTTC. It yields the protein CASSLVDRDTYEQYF.